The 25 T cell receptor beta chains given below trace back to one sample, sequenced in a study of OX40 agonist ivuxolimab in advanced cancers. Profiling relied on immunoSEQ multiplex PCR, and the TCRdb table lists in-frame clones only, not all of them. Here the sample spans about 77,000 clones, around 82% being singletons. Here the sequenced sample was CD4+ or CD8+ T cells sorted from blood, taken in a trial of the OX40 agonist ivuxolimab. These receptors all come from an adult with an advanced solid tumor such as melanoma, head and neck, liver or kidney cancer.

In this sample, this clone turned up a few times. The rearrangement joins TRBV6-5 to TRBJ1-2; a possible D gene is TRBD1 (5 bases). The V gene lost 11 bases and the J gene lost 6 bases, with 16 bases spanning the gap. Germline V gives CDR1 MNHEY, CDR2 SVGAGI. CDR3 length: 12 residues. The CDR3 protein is CASTTGVNGYTF. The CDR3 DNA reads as TGTGCCTCCACCACGGGGGTGAATGGCTACACCTTC.

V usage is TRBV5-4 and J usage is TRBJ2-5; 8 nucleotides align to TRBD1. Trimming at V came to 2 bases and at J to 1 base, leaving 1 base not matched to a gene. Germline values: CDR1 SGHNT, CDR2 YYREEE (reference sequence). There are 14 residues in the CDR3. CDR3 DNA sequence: TGTGCCAGCAGCTTTGACAGGGGCCAAGAGACCCAGTACTTC. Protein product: CASSFDRGQETQYF.

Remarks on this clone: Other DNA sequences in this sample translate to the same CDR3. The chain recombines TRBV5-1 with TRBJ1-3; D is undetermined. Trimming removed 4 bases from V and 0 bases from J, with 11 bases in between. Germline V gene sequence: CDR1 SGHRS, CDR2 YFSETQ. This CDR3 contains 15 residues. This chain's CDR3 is CASSLDGSSGNTIYF. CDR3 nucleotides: TGCGCCAGCAGCCTGGACGGATCCTCTGGAAACACCATATATTTT. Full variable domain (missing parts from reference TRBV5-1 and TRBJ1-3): KAGVTQTPRYLIKTRGQQVTLSCSPISGHRSVSWYQQTPGQGLQFLFEYFSETQRNKGNFPGRFSGRQFSNSRSEMNVSTLELGDSALYLCASSLDGSSGNTIYFGEGSWLTVV.

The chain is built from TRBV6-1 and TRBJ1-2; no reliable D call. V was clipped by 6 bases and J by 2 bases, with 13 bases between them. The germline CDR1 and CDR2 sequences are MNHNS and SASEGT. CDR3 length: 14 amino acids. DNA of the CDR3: TGTGCCAGCAGCTCTATTACAGCCAACTATGGCTACACCTTC. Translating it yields CASSSITANYGYTF.

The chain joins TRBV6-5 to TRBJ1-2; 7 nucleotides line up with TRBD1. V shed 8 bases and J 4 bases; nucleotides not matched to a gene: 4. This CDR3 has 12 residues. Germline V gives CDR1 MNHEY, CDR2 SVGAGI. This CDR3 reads CASRGTAYGYTF. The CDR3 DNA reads TGTGCCAGCCGCGGGACAGCCTATGGCTACACCTTC.

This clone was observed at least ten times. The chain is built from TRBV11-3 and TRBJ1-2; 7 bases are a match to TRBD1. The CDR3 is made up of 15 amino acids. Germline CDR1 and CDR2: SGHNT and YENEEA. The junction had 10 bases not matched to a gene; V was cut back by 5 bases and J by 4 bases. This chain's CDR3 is CASSTHRGRGYGYTF. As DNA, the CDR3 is TGTGCCAGCAGCACCCACAGGGGCCGGGGCTATGGCTACACCTTC.

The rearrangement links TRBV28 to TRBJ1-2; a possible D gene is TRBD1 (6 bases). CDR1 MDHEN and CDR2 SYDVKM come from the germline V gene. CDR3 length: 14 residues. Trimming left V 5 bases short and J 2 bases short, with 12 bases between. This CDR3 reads CASSTRDKNYGYTF. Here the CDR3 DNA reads TGTGCCAGCAGTACCCGGGACAAAAACTATGGCTACACCTTC.

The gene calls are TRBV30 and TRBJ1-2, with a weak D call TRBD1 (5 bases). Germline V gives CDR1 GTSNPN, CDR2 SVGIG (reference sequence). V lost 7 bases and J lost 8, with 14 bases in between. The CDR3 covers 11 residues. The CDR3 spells CASWGSRGYTF. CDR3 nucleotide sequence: TGTGCCTCCTGGGGCAGTCGCGGCTACACCTTC.

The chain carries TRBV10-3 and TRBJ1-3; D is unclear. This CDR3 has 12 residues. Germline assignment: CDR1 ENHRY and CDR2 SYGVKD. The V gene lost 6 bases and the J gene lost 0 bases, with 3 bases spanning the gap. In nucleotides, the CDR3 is TGTGCCATCAGGGACTCTGGAAACACCATATATTTT. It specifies CAIRDSGNTIYF.

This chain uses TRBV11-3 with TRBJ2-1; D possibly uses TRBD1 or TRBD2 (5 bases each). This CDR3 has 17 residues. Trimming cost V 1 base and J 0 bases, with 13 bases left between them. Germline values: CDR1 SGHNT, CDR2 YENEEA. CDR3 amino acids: CASSLGRGLSSYNEQFF. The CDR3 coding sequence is TGTGCCAGCAGCTTAGGCCGGGGCCTCAGCTCCTACAATGAGCAGTTCTTC.

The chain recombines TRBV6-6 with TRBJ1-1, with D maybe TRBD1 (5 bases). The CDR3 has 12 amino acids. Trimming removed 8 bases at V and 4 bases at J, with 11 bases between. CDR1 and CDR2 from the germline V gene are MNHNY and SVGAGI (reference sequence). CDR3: CASGRGVTEAFF. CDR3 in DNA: TGTGCCAGCGGGCGGGGGGTCACTGAAGCTTTCTTT.

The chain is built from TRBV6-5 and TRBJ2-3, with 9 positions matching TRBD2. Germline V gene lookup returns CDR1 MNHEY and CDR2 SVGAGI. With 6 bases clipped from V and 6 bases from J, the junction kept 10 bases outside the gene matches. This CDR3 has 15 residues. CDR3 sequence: CASRKGLALADTQYF. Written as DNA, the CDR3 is TGTGCCAGCAGGAAGGGACTAGCCCTAGCGGATACGCAGTATTTT.

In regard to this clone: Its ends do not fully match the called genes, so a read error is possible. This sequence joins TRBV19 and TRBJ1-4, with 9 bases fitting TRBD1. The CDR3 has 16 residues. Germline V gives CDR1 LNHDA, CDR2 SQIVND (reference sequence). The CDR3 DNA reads TGTGCCGGTAGTATTCGTCCGGGACAGGGAGATGAAAAACTGTTTTTT. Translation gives CAGSIRPGQGDEKLFF. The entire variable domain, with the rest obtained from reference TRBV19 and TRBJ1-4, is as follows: DGGITQSPKYLFRKEGQNVTLSCEQNLNHDAMYWYRQDPGQGLRLIYYSQIVNDFQKGDIAEGYSVSREKKESFPLTVTSAQKNPTAFYLCAGSIRPGQGDEKLFFGSGTQLSVL.

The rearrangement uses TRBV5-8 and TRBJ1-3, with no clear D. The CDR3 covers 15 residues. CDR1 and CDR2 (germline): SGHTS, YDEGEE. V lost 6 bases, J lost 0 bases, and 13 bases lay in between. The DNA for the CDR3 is TGTGCCAGCACCTTTAGTCCGTTCTCTGGAAACACCATATATTTT. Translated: CASTFSPFSGNTIYF.

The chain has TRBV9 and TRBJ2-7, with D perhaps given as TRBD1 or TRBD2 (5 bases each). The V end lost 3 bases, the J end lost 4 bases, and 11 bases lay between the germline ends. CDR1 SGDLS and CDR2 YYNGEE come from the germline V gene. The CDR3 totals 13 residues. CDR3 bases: TGTGCCAGCAGCGGGCCAGGGAGATACGAGCAGTACTTC. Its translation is CASSGPGRYEQYF.

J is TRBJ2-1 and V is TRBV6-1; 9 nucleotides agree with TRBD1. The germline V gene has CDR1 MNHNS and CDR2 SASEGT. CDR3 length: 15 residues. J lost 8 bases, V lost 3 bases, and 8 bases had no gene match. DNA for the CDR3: TGTGCCAGCAGTGATAGACAGGGGGTTCTGCATGAGCAGTTCTTC. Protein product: CASSDRQGVLHEQFF.

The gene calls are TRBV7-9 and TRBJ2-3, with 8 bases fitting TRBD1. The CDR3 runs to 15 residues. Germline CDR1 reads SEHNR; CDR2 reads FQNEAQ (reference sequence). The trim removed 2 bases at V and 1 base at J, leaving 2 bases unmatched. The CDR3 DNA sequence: TGTGCCAGCAGCTTACCGACAGGGGGCACAGATACGCAGTATTTT. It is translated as CASSLPTGGTDTQYF.

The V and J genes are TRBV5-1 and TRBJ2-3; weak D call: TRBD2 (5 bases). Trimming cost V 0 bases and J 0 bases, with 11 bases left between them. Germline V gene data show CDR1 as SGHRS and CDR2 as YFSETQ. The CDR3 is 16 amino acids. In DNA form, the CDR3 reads TGCGCCAGCAGCTTGGCAGCGGACCCTAGCACAGATACGCAGTATTTT. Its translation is CASSLAADPSTDTQYF.

The CDR3 here is CASSLVGGRETQYF. CDR3 DNA: TGTGCCAGCAGCTTAGTAGGGGGGCGTGAGACCCAGTACTTC. The chain employs TRBV7-9 and TRBJ2-5; either TRBD1 or TRBD2 may supply D (6 bases each). With 1 base removed from V and 5 bases from J, the gap between germline ends came to 11 bases. The length of the CDR3 is 14 residues. CDR1 is SEHNR, CDR2 FQNEAQ, per germline (reference sequence).

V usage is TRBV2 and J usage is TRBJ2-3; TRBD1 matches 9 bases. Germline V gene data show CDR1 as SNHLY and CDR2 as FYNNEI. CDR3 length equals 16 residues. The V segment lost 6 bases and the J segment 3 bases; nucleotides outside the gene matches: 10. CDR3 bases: TGTGCCAGCAGCCCCGGGACAGGGTTTTTGACAGATACGCAGTATTTT. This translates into CASSPGTGFLTDTQYF.

DNA of the CDR3: TGTGCCAGCTCTCCTCTAGCGGGAGTTAGTAATGAGCAGTTCTTC. Translated, it gives CASSPLAGVSNEQFF. The genes are TRBV18 and TRBJ2-1; TRBD2 aligns across 10 bases. J lost 7 bases, V lost 6 bases, and 9 bases had no gene match. The CDR3 has 15 residues. Germline loops: CDR1 KGHSH, CDR2 LQKENI.

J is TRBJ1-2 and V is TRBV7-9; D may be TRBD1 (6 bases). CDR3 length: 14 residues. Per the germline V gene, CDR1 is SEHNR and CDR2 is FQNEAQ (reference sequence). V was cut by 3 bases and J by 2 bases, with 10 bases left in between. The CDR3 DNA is TGTGCCAGCAGCTTTACAGGGATGAACTATGGCTACACCTTC. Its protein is CASSFTGMNYGYTF.

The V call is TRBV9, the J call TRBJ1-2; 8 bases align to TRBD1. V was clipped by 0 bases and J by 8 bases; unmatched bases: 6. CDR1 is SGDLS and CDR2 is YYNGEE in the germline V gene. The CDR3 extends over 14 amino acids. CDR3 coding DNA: TGTGCCAGCAGCGTAGCCGGGACAGGTTGGGGCTACACCTTC. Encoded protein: CASSVAGTGWGYTF.

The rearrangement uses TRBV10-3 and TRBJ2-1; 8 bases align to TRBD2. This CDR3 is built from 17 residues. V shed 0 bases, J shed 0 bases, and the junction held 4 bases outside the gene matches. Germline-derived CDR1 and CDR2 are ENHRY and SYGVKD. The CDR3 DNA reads TGTGCCATCAGTGAGTCATTTGGGACTAGCTCCTACAATGAGCAGTTCTTC. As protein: CAISESFGTSSYNEQFF.

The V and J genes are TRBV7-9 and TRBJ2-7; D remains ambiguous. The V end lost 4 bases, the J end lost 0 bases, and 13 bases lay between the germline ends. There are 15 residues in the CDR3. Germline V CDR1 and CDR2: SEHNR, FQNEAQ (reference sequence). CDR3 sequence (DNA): TGTGCCAGCAGCTCAGGCCGGATCCTCTCCTACGAGCAGTACTTC. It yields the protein CASSSGRILSYEQYF. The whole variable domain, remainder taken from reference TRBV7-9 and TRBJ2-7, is DTGVSQNPRHKITKRGQNVTFRCDPISEHNRLYWYRQTLGQGPEFLTYFQNEAQLEKSRLLSDRFSAERPKGSFSTLEIQRTEQGDSAMYLCASSSGRILSYEQYFGPGTRLTVT.